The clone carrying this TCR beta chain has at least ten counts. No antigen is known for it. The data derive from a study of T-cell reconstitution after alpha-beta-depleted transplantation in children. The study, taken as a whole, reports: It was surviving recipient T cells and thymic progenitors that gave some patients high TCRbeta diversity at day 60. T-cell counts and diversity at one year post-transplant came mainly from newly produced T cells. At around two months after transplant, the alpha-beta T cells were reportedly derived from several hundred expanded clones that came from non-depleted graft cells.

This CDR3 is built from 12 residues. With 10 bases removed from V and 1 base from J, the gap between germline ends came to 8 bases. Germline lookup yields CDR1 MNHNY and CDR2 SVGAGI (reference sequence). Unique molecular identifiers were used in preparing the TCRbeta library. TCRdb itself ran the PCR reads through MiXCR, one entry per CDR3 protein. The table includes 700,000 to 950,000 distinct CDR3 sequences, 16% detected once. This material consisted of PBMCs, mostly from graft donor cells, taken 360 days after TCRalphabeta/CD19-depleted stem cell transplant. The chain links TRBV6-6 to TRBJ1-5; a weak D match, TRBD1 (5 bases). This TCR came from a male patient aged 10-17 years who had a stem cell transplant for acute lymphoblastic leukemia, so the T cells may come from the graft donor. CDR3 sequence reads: CATAGSNQPQHF. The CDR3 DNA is TGTGCCACCGCAGGGAGCAATCAGCCCCAGCATTTT.